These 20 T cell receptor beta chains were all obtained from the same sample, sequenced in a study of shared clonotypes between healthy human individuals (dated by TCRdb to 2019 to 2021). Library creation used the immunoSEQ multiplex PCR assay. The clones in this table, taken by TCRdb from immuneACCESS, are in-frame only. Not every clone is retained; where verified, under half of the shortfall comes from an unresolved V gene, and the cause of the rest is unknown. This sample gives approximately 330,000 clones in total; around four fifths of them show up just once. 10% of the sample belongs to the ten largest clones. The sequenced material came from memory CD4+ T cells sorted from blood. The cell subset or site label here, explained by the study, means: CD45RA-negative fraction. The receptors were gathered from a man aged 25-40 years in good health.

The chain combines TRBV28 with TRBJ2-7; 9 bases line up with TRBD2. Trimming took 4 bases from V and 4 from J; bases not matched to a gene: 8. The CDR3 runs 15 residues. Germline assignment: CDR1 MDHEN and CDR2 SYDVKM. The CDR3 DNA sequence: TGTGCCAGCAGTTATCGCGGGAGGGTTTGGTACGAGCAGTACTTC. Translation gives CASSYRGRVWYEQYF.

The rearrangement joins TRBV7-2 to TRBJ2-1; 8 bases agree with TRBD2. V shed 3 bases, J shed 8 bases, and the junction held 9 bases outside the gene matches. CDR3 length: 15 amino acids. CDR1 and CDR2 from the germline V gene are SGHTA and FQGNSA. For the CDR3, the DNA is TGTGCCAGCAGCTTGGCGGGACTAGGGTCTCATGAGCAGTTCTTC. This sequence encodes CASSLAGLGSHEQFF.

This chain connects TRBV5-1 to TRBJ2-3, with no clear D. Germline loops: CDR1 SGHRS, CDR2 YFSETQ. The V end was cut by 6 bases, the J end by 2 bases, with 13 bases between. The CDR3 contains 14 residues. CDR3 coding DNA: TGCGCCAGCATTGAGACTCCGCTCACAGATACGCAGTATTTT. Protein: CASIETPLTDTQYF.

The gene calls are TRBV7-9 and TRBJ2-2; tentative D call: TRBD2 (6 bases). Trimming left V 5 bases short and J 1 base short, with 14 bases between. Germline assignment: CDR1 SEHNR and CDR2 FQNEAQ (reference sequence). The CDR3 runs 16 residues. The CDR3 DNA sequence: TGTGCCAGCAGCCGGGGGAGTAGCAGGAACACCGGGGAGCTGTTTTTT. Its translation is CASSRGSSRNTGELFF.

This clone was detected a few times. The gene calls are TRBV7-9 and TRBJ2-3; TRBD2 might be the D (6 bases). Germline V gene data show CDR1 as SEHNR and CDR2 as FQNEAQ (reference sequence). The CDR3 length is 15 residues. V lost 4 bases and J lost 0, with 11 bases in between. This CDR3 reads CASSYWGTSTDTQYF. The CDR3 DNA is TGTGCCAGCAGCTACTGGGGGACTAGCACAGATACGCAGTATTTT.

As DNA, the CDR3 is TGTGCCAGAAGCTTCCTAAGCGGGAGGGTTACCCACGAGCAGTACTTC. Protein: CARSFLSGRVTHEQYF. This chain joins TRBV7-5 and TRBJ2-7; the tabulated D call, TRBD2, remains unverified against the DNA. TRBV7-5 is recorded as a pseudogene. The CDR3 totals 16 residues.

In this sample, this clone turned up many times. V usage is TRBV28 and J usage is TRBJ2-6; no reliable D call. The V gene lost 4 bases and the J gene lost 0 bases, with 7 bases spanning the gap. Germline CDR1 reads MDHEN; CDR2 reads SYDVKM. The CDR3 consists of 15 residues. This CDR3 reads CASSYEHSGANVLTF. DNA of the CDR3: TGTGCCAGCAGTTATGAGCACTCTGGGGCCAACGTCCTGACTTTC.

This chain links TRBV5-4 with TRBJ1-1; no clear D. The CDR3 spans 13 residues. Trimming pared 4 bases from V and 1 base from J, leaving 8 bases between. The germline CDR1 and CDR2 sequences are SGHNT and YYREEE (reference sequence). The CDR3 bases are TGTGCCAGCAGCCTCCAGCAGAACACTGAAGCTTTCTTT. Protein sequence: CASSLQQNTEAFF.

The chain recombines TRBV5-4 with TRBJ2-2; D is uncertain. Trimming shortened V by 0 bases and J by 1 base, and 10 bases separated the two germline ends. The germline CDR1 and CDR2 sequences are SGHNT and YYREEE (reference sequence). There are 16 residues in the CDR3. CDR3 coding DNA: TGTGCCAGCAGCTTGGGCCAGCAGATGAACACCGGGGAGCTGTTTTTT. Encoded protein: CASSLGQQMNTGELFF.

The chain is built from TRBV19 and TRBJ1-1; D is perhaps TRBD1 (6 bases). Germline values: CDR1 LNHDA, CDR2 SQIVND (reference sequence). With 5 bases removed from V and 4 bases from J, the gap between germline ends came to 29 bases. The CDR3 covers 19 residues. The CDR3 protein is CASSPPLWNREDRGTEAFF. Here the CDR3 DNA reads TGTGCCAGTAGTCCCCCCCTATGGAACAGGGAGGATAGAGGCACTGAAGCTTTCTTT.

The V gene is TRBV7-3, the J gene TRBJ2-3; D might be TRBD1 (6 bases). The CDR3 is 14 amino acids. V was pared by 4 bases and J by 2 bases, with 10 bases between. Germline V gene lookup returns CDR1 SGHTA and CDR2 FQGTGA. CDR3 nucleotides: TGTGCCAGCAGCTCCGGGACACACACAGATACGCAGTATTTT. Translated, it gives CASSSGTHTDTQYF.

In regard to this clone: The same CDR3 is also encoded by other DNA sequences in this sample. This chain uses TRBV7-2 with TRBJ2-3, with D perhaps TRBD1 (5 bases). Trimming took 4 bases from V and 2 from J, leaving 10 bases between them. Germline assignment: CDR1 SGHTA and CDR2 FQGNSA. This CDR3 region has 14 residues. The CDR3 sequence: CASSSQGATDTQYF. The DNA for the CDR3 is TGTGCCAGCAGCTCGCAAGGGGCCACAGATACGCAGTATTTT.

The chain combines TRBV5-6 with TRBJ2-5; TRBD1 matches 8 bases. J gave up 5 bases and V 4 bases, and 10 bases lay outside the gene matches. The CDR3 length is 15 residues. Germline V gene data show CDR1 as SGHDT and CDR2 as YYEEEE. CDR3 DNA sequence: TGTGCCAGCAGCACCGGACAGGGCTTCGGTGAGACCCAGTACTTC. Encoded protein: CASSTGQGFGETQYF.

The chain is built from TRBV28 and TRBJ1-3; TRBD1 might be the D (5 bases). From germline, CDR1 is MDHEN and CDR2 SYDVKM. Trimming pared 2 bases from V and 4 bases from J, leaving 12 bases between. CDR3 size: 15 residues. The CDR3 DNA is TGTGCCAGCAGTTTAGGAGGGGTGGAAGGAAACACCATATATTTT. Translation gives CASSLGGVEGNTIYF. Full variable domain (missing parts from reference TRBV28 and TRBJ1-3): DVKVTQSSRYLVKRTGEKVFLECVQDMDHENMFWYRQDPGLGLRLIYFSYDVKMKEKGDIPEGYSVSREKKERFSLILESASTNQTSMYLCASSLGGVEGNTIYFGEGSWLTVV.

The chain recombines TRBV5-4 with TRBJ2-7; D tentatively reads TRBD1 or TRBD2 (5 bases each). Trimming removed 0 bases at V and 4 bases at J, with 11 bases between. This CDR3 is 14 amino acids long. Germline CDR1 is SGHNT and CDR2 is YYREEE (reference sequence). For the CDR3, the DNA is TGTGCCAGCAGCTTGGGAGGGGCGCAATACGAGCAGTACTTC. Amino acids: CASSLGGAQYEQYF.

The CDR3 sequence: CASSPELNYGYTF. CDR3 nucleotide sequence: TGTGCCAGCTCACCAGAGCTCAACTATGGCTACACCTTC. This chain uses TRBV18 with TRBJ1-2; D remains ambiguous. Germline CDR1 is KGHSH and CDR2 is LQKENI. The CDR3 loop spans 13 amino acids. V lost 2 bases and J lost 2, with 6 bases in between.

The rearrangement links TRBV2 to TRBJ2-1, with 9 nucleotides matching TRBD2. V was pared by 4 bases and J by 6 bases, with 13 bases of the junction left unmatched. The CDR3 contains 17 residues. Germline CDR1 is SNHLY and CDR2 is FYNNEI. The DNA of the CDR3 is TGTGCCAGCAGTGTGCGGGAGGGCCTATTCTCGGTCAATGAGCAGTTCTTC. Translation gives CASSVREGLFSVNEQFF.

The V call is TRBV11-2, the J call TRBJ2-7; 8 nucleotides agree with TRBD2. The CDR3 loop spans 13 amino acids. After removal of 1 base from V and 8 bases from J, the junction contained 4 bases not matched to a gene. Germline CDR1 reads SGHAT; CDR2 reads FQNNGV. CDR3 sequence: CASSLGTSRQQYF. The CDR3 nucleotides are TGTGCCAGCAGCTTAGGGACTAGCCGCCAGCAGTACTTC.

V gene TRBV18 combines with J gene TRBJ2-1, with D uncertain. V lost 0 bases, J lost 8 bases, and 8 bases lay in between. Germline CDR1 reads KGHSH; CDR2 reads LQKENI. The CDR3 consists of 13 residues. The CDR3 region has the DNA TGTGCCAGCTCACCACCTCCGGTAGATGAGCAGTTCTTC. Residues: CASSPPPVDEQFF.

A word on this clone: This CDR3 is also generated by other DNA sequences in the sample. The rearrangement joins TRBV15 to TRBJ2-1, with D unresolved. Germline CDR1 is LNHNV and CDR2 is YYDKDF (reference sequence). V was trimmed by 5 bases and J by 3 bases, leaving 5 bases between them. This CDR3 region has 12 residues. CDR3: CATSSLYNEQFF. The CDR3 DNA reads TGTGCCACCAGCTCACTCTACAATGAGCAGTTCTTC.